The 4 T cell receptor beta chains in this list originate from one sample, sequenced in a study of blood T cell repertoires in COVID-19. Here immunoSEQ multiplex PCR was the method, and the copy in TCRdb shows in-frame clones only, minus some. The sample includes approximately 310,000 clones, roughly 91% seen only once; the top ten take 1%. Sample: peripheral blood. The receptors derive from a man in his fifties or sixties with active or convalescent COVID-19.

This clone was picked up one time. V usage is TRBV5-1 and J usage is TRBJ1-1; no clear D. V was shortened by 0 bases and J by 0 bases, with 6 bases between the two germline ends. The CDR3 loop spans 14 amino acids. The germline V gene has CDR1 SGHRS and CDR2 YFSETQ. In nucleotides, the CDR3 is TGCGCCAGCAGCTTGGCCTCCTTGAACACTGAAGCTTTCTTT. Residues: CASSLASLNTEAFF.

CDR3 region: CAISGGPEGPSGAYTDTQYF. Here the CDR3 DNA reads TGTGCCATCAGTGGGGGACCTGAGGGGCCTAGCGGGGCGTACACAGATACGCAGTATTTT. The chain carries TRBV10-3 and TRBJ2-3; TRBD2 matches 9 bases. The germline V gene encodes CDR1 ENHRY and CDR2 SYGVKD. This CDR3 has 20 amino acids. V dropped 4 bases and J dropped 2; count of bases not matched to a gene: 19.

The gene calls are TRBV9 and TRBJ1-5; D is unresolved. The V and J ends lost 1 base and 3 bases respectively, with 5 bases between them. The CDR3 sequence is 13 residues long. Germline CDR1 and CDR2: SGDLS and YYNGEE. The CDR3 nucleotides read TGTGCCAGCAGCGTACAGGACAATCAGCCCCAGCATTTT. Residues: CASSVQDNQPQHF.

V gene TRBV6-2 or TRBV6-3 combines with J gene TRBJ1-2; unclear D gene. The CDR3 totals 12 residues. Trimming cost V 6 bases and J 8 bases, with 13 bases left between them. The germline V gene encodes CDR1 MNHEY and CDR2 SVGEGT. DNA of the CDR3: TGTGCCAGCAGCCCTCGCCGGGGAGGCTACACCTTC. This translates into CASSPRRGGYTF.